Shown below are 2 T cell receptor beta chains from a single sample sequenced in a study of T-cell memory formation after mild COVID-19. TCRdb recomputed calls from the 5' RACE reads with MiXCR, one row per CDR3 protein. In the table there are a few hundred thousand distinct CDR3 sequences, approximately 29% of which are singletons. The source material was PBMCs or a T cell subset sorted from them (not recorded which). These receptors originate from an adult woman who had mild COVID-19 (a few samples of this study predate the infection). Cell type and time point are not known.

This clonotype was observed a handful of times. V and J are TRBV5-1 and TRBJ2-7; D might be TRBD1 or TRBD2, each matching 5 bases. Germline CDR1 SGHRS, CDR2 YFSETQ. The germline V and J ends were trimmed by 1 base and 5 bases, with 16 bases remaining between them. This CDR3 is built from 15 residues. CDR3 sequence (DNA): TGCGCCAGCAGCTTGTTTTCGAGGGGACGCGACGAGCAGTACTTC. Amino acid sequence: CASSLFSRGRDEQYF. Full variable domain (rest looked up from reference TRBV5-1 and TRBJ2-7): KAGVTQTPRYLIKTRGQQVTLSCSPISGHRSVSWYQQTPGQGLQFLFEYFSETQRNKGNFPGRFSGRQFSNSRSEMNVSTLELGDSALYLCASSLFSRGRDEQYFGPGTRLTVT.

This clonotype has more than one count but fewer than ten. CDR3 bases: TGTGCCAGCAGCCCCGGGACGGAGTTTTACAATGAGCAGTTCTTC. Translation gives CASSPGTEFYNEQFF. The chain is built from TRBV11-2 and TRBJ2-1; D might be TRBD1 or TRBD2, each matching 5 bases. Trimming left V 5 bases short and J 4 bases short, with 15 bases between. The CDR3 is 15 amino acids. Looked up from germline, CDR1 is SGHAT and CDR2 is FQNNGV.